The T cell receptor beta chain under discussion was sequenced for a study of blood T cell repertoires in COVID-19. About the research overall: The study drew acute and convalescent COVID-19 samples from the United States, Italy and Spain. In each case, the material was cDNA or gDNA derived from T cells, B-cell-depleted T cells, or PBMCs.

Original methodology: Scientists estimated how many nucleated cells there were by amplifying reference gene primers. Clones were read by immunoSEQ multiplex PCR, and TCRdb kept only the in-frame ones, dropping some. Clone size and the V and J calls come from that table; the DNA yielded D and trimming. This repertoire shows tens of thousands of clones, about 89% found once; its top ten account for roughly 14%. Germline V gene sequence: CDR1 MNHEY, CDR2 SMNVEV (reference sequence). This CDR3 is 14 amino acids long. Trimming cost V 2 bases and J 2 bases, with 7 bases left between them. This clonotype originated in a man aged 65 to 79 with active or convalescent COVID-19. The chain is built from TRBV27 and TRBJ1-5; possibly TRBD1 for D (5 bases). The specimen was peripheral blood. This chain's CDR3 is CASSLAGGNQPQHF. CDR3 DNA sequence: TGTGCCAGCAGTTTAGCGGGGGGCAATCAGCCCCAGCATTTT.